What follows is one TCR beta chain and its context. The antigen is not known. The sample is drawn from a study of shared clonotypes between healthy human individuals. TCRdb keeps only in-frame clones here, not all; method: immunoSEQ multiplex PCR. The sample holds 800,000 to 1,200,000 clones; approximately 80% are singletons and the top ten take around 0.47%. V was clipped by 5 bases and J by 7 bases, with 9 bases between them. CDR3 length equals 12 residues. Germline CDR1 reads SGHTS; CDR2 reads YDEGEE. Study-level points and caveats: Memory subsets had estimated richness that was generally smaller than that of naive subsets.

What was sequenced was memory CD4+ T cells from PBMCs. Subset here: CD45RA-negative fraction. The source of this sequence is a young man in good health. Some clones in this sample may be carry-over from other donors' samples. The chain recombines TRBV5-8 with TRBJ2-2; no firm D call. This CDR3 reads CASSLDVGELFF. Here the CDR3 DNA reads TGTGCCAGCAGTCTAGATGTCGGGGAGCTGTTTTTT.